The present T cell receptor (beta chain) was sequenced within a study of cytotoxic CD8 clonotypes in ibrutinib-treated CLL (dated by TCRdb to the early 2020s). Study-level background: In this cohort, around 14 patients were treatment-naive and fewer than 13 were relapsed/refractory, while fewer than 18 had unmutated IGHV. Of the 70 to 100 people in the trial, around 25 had longitudinal samples available. On average, each sample yielded about 260,000 productive templates and 80,000 to 95,000 productive rearrangements. Response samples were taken after a median of approximately 12 months on treatment, ranging from 6 to 36 months. Every sample from remission and from progressive disease was obtained while the patients were still on ibrutinib. Responses were partial in around 25 patients and complete in 2; after median approximately 66 months follow-up, about 14 stayed in remission and some twelve progressed. Cryopreserved peripheral blood mononuclear cells were obtained prior to treatment, at the time of response, and at either disease progression or sustained remission. General findings and caveats noted by the study authors: Sustained-remission and progressing patients did not have matched sampling times, and lymph node repertoires were not examined. Public clonotypes were rare and either shrank or stayed stable during treatment, and the rise in clonality at ibrutinib response reflected expansion of private clonotypes. Baseline clonality was found to be higher than that of age-matched healthy donors and was strongly correlated with circulating CD8+ T-cell counts. Clonality increased at ibrutinib response, stayed stable in sustained remission, and fell back toward baseline at progression.

The CDR3 holds 12 amino acids from the cysteine to the phenylalanine. Just the 36-base CDR3 DNA is kept, in frame starting at base 1. Trimming at the junction amounts to 4 bases on V and 8 bases on J, and the germline ends lie 12 bases apart. The CDR1 and CDR2 encoded by the germline V gene are SQVTM and ANQGSEA. As to this clone: No antigen is known for it. The sample holds no much larger clone one base away, and base qualities are not on file.

Read against the paper, the sample's time point label means: 12 months on ibrutinib. For TCR beta library preparation, around 2.2 micrograms of genomic DNA was extracted from cryopreserved PBMCs. Longitudinal blood samples from CLL patients on ibrutinib monotherapy underwent high-throughput TCR beta sequencing. The patients took part in an open-label, single-center phase 2 trial of ibrutinib monotherapy. A MiSeq instrument was used for deep resolution sequencing, which targeted depths ranging from 1 in 1 million up to 1 in 200,000 T cells, with coverage averaging 10x for each clonotype. The immunoSEQ hsTCRB Kit was used to generate the TCR beta libraries. As for the authors' bioinformatics: Data were analyzed with ImmunoSEQ Data Assistant and ImmunoSEQ Analyzer, with V, D and J genes assigned per IMGT definitions. Clonality, which ranges from 0 to 1, was calculated as one minus the normalized Shannon entropy of productive rearrangement frequencies. Only overrepresented clonotypes making up at least 0.05% of the repertoire of each patient were included in the public clonotype analysis. About a dozen age-matched healthy donor repertoires from immuneACCESS were used as controls for clonality. TCRdb re-hosts the immuneACCESS table, in-frame sequences only. Its copies lack some clones; in the studies checked, an unresolved V gene accounts for under half of them, and the cause for the rest is not known. Clone size and the V and J calls come from that table; the DNA yielded D and trimming. The sample table contains 55,000 to 80,000 clones; only one count was recorded for 90% of them. The ten largest clones represent approximately 3.1% of the sample.

This clonotype originated in a human donor with chronic lymphocytic leukemia. Sequencing used PBMCs, obtained after 12 months of ibrutinib treatment. The chain is made from TRBV29-1 and TRBJ2-1; the D gene is unclear. The DNA sequence is given as TGCAGCGTTGCAGAGCCAGGCGATGAGCAGTTCTTC. Its translation is CSVAEPGDEQFF.